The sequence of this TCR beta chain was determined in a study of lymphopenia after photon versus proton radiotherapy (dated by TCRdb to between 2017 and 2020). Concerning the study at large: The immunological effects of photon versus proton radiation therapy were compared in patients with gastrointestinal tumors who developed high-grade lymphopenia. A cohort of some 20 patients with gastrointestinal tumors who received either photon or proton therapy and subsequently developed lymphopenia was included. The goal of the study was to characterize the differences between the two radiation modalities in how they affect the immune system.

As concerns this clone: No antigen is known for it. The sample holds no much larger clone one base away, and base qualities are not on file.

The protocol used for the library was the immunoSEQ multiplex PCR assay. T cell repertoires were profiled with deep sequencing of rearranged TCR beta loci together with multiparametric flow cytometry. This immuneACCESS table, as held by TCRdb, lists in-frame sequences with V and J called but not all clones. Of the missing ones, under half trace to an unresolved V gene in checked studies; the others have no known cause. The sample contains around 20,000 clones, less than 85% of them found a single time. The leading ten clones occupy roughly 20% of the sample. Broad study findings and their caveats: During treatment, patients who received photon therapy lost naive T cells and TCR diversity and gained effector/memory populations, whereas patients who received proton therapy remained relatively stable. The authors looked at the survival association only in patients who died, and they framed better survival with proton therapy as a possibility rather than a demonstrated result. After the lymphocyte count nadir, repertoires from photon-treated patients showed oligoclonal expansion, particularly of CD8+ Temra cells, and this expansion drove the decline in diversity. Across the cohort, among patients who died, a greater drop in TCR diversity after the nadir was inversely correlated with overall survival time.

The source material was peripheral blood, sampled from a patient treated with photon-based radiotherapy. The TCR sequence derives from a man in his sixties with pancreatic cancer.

The CDR3 region: CASRYEQFF. At the DNA level, the sequence is TGTGCCAGCCGATATGAGCAGTTCTTC. Here the chain combines TRBV9 and TRBJ2-1; the D gene cannot be named for sure. V is clipped by 7 bases and J by 8 bases, and the sequence between their germline boundaries is 4 bases long. From cysteine to phenylalanine, the CDR3 is 9 amino acids long. The CDR3 DNA has 27 bases and is translated from base 1. Based on the germline V gene, the CDR1 and CDR2 sequences are SGDLS and YYNGEE.